The T cell receptor (beta chain) under discussion was sequenced for a study of CD8+ T cells in alopecia areata. Whole-study results and caveats: Normal-skin resident alphabeta T cells also appear among scalp sample sequences. Higher clonality than in normal scalp was seen in lesional scalp, especially alopecia totalis/universalis. In scalp and blood, many expanded lesional clones persisted during tofacitinib.

Treatment defined: oral pan-JAK inhibitor, 5-10 mg twice daily. A word on this clone: Its matching antigen is unknown.

Isolated RNA was reverse transcribed into cDNA used as the sequencing template. Assay: immunoSEQ multiplex PCR; the TCRdb copy retains only in-frame clones and omits some. The repertoire holds about 250,000 clones, with about 60% as singletons. Trimming took 0 bases from V and 0 from J, leaving 9 bases between them. Germline assignment: CDR1 SGHDT and CDR2 YYEEEE. This CDR3 contains 15 residues. The sequence derives from a human donor with alopecia areata. The chain links TRBV5-6 to TRBJ1-1, with D possibly matching TRBD1 (5 bases). The sample in question was CD4+ T cells sorted from blood, obtained at approximately week 52, from a patient treated with tofacitinib. As DNA, the CDR3 is TGTGCCAGCAGCTTGGGTCTAGGGGTGAACACTGAAGCTTTCTTT. Its protein product is CASSLGLGVNTEAFF.